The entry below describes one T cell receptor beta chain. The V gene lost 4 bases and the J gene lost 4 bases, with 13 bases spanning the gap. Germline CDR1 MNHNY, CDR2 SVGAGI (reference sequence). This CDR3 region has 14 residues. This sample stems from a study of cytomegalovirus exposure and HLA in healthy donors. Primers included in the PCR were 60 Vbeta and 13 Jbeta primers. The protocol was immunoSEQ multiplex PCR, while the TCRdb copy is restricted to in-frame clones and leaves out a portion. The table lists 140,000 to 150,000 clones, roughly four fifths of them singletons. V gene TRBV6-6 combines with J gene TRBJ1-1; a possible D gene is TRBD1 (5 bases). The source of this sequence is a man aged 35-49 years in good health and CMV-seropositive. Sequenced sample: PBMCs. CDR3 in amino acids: CASSFAGRGTEAFF. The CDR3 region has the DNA TGTGCCAGCAGTTTCGCGGGGCGGGGCACTGAAGCTTTCTTT.